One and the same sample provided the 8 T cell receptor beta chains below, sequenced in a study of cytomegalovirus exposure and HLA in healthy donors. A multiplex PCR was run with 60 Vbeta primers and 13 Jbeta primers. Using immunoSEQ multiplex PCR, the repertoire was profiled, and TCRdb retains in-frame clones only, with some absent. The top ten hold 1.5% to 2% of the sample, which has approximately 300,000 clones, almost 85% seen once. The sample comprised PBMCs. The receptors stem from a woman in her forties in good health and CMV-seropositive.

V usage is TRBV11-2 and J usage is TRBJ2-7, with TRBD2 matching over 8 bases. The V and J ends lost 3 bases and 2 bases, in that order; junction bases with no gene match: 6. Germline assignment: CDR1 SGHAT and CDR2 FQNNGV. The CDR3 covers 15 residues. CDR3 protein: CASSLASGSPYEQYF. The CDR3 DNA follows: TGTGCCAGCAGCTTGGCCAGCGGGAGCCCCTACGAGCAGTACTTC.

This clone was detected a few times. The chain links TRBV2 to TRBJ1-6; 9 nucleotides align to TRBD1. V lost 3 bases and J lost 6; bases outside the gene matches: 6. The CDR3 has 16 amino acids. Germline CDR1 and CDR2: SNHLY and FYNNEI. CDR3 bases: TGTGCCAGCAGTGATAGGGACAGGGTTTTTAATTCACCCCTCCACTTT. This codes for CASSDRDRVFNSPLHF. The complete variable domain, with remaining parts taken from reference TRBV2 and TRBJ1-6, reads EPEVTQTPSHQVTQMGQEVILRCVPISNHLYFYWYRQILGQKVEFLVSFYNNEISEKSEIFDDQFSVERPDGSNFTLKIRSTKLEDSAMYFCASSDRDRVFNSPLHFGNGTRLTVT.

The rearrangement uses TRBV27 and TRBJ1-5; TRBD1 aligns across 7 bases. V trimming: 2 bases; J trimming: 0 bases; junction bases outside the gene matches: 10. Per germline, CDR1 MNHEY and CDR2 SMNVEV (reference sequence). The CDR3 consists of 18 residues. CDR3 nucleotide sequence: TGTGCCAGCAGTTTAAATTCGGACAGGAGATATAGCAATCAGCCCCAGCATTTT. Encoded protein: CASSLNSDRRYSNQPQHF.

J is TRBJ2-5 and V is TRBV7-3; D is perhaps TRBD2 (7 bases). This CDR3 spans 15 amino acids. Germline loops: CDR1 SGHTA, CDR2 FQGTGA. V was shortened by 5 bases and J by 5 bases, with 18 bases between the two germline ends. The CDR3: CASSRRGAAGETQYF. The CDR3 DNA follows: TGTGCCAGCAGCCGACGGGGGGCGGCTGGGGAGACCCAGTACTTC.

The DNA for the CDR3 is TGTGCCAGCAGTTCTCGGGACAGAGAATCTTCTTGGGGTTCACCCCTCCACTTT. Translated, it gives CASSSRDRESSWGSPLHF. The chain couples TRBV27 to TRBJ1-6, with TRBD1 matching 7 bases. Germline lookup yields CDR1 MNHEY and CDR2 SMNVEV (reference sequence). This CDR3 is built from 18 residues. Trimming at V came to 4 bases and at J to 9 bases, leaving 18 bases not matched to a gene.

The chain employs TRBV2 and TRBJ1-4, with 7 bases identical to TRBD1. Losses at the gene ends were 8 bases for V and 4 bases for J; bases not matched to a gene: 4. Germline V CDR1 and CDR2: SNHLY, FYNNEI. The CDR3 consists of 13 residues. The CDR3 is CASRQGFNEKLFF. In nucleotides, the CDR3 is TGTGCCAGCCGACAGGGCTTTAATGAAAAACTGTTTTTT.

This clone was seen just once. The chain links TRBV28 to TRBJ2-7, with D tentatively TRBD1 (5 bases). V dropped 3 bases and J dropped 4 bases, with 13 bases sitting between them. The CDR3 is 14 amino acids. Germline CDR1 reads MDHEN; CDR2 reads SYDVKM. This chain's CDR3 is CASSLAARVYEQYF. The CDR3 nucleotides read TGTGCCAGCAGTTTGGCTGCCAGGGTATACGAGCAGTACTTC.

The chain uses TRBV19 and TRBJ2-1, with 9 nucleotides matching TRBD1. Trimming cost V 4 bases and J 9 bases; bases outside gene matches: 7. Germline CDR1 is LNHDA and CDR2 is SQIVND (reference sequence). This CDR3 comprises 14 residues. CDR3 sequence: CASSTITGGIEQFF. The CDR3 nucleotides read TGTGCCAGTAGTACAATCACAGGGGGCATTGAGCAGTTCTTC.